This T cell receptor (beta chain) was sequenced during a study of blood T cells in healthy people across ages. Notes on the study in general: Compared with aged donors, long-lived donors showed fewer expanded clones, suggesting selection.

This CDR3 is 15 amino acids long. CDR1 and CDR2 from the germline V gene are SGHRS and YFSETQ. V gave up 4 bases and J gave up 6 bases, with 18 bases separating them. The second PCR ran about 6 to 11 cycles with a sample-barcoded 5' primer and J-beta primers. One entry per CDR3 protein, called by TCRdb with MiXCR from the 5' RACE reads. This table holds some 690,000 distinct CDR3 sequences, around a fifth found once. Every sample yielded at least 6.5 million isolated PBMCs. Each sample yielded at least 5.5 micrograms of PBMC total RNA. For this clonotype: Its specificity is not known.

The clonotype comes from a man between 65 and 85 years old in good health. Sequenced material: blood. The V and J genes are TRBV5-1 and TRBJ2-3, with D possibly matching TRBD1 (6 bases). CDR3 residues: CASSTQGPGHDTQYF. The CDR3 region has the DNA TGCGCCAGCAGCACACAGGGCCCGGGGCACGATACGCAGTATTTT.